This TCR beta chain was identified in a study of shared clonotypes between healthy human individuals. V shed 4 bases and J shed 7 bases, with 19 bases lying between them. This CDR3 is built from 15 residues. Germline V gene data show CDR1 as MNHEY and CDR2 as SVGAGI. Study conclusions and caveats: Sorted-subset sequencing, rarefaction showed, was incomplete despite large depth.

Comments on this clone: Its antigen is unknown.

Genomic DNA of each subset was evenly split across several immunoSEQ plates. Authors' data handling: Junction-only immunoSEQ data arrived without quality scores, meaning filtering differed. Here immunoSEQ multiplex PCR was the method, and the copy in TCRdb shows in-frame clones only, minus some. For V, J and clone size, that table is used; D and trimming come from the DNA. The sample lists 2 million to 2.5 million clones, under 97% seen once, with 0.1% to 0.15% in the top ten. Source material: naive CD4+ T cells sorted from blood. Noted subset: CD45RA+ positively selected. The TCR comes from a man younger than 35 in good health. The gene calls are TRBV6-5 and TRBJ2-5; D may be TRBD2 (7 bases). The DNA of the CDR3 is TGTGCCAGCAGTTCCCCGAAGGGAGGGGGTAGGACCCAGTACTTC. Its translation is CASSSPKGGGRTQYF.